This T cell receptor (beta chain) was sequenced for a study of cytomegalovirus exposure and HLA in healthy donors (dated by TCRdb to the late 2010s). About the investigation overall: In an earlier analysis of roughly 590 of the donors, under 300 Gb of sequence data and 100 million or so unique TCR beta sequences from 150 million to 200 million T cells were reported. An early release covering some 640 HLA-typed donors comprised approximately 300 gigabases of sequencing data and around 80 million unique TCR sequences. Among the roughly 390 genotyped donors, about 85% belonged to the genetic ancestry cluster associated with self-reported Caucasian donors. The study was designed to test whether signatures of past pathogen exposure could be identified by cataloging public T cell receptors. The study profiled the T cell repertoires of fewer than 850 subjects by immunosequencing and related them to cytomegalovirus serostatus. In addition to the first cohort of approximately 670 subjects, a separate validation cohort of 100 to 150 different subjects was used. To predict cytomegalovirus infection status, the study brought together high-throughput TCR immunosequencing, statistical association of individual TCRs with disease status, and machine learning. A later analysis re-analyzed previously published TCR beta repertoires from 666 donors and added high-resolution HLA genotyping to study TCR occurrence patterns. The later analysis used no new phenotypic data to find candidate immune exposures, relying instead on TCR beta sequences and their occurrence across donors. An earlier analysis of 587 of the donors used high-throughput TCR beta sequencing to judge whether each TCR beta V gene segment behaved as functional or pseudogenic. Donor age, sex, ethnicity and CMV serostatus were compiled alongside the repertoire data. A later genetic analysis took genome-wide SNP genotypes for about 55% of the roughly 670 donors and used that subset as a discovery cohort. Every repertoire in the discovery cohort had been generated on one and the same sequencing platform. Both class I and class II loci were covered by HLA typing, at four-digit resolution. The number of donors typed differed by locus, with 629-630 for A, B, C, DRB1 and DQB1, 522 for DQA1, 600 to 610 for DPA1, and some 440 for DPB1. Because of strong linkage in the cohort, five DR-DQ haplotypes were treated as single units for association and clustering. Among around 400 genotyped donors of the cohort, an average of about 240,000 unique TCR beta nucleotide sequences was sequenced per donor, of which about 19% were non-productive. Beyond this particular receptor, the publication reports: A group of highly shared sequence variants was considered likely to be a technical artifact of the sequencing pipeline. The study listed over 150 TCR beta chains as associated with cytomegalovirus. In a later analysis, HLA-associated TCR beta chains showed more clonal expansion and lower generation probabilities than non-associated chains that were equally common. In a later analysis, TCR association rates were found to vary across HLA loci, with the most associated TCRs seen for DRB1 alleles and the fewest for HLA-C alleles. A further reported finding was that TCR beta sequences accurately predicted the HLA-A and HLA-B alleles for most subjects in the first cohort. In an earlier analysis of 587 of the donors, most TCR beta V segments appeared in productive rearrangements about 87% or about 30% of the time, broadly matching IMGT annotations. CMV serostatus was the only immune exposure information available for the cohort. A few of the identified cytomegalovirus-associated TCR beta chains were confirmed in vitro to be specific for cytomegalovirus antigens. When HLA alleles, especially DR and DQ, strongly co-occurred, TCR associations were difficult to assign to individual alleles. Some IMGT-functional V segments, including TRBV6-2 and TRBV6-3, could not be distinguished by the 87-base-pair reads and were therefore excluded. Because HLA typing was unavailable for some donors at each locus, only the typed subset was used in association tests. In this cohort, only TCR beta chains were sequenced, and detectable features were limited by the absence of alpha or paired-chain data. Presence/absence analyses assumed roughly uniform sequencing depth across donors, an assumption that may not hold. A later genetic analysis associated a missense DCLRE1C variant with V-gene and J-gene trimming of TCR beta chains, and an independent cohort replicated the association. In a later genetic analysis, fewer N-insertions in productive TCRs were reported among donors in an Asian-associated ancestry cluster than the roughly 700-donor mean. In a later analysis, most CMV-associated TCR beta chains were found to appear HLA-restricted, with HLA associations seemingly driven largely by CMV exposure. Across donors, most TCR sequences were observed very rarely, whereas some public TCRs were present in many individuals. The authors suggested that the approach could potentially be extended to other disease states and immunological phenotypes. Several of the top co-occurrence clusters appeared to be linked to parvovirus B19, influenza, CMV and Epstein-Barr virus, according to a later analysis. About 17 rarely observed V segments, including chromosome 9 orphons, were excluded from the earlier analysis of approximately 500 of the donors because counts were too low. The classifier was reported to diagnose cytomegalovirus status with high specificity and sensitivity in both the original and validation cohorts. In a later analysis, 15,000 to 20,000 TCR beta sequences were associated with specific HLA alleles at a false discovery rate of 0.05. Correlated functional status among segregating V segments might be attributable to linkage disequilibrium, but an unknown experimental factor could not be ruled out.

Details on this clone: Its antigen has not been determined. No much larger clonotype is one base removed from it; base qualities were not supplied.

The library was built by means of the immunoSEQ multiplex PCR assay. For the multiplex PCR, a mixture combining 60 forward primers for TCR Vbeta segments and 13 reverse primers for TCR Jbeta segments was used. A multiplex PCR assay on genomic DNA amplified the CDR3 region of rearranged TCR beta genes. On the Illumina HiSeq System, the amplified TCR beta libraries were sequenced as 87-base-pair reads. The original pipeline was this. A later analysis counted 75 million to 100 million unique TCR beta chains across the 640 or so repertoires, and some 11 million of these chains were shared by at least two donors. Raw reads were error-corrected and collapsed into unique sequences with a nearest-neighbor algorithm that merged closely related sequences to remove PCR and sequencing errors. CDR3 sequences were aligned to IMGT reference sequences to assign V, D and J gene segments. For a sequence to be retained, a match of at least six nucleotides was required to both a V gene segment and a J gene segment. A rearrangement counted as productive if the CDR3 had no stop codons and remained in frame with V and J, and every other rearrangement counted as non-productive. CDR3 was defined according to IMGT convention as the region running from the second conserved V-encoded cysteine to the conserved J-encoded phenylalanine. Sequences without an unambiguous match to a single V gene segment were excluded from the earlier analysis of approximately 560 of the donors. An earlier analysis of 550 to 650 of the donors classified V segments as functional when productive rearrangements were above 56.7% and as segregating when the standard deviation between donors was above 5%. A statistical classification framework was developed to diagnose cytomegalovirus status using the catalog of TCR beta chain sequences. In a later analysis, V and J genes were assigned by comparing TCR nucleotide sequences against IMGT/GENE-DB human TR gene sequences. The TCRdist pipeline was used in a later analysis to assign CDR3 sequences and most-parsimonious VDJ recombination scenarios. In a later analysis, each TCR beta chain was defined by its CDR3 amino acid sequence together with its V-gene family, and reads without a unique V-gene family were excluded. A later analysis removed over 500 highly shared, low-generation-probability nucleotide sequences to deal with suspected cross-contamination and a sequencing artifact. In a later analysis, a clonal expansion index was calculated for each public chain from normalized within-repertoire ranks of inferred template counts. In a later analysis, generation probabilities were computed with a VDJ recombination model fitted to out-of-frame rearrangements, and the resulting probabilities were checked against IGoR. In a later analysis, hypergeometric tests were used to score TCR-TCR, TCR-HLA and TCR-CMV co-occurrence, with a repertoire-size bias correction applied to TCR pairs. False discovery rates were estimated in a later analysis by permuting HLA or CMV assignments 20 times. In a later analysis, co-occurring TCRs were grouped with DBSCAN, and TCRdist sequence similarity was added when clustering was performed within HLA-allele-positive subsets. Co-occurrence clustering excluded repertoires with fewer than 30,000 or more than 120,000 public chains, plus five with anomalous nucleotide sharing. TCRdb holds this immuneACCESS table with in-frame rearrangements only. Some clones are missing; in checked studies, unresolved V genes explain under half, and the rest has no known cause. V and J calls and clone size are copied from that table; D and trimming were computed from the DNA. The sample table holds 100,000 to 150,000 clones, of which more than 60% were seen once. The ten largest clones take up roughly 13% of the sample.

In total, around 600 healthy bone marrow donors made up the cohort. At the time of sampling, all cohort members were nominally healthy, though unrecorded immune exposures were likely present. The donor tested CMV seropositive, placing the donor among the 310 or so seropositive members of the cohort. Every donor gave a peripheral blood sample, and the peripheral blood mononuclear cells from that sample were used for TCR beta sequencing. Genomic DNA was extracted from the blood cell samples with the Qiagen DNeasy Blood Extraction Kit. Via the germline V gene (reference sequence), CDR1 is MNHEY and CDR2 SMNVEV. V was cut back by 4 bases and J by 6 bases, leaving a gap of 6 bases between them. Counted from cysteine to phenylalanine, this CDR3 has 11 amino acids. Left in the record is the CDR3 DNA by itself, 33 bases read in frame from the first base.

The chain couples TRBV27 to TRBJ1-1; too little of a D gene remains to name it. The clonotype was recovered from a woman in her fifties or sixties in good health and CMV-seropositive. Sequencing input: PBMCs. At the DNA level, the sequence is TGTGCCAGCAGTTCAGGCCCTGAAGCTTTCTTT. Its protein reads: CASSSGPEAFF.